This T cell receptor (beta chain) derives from a study of spatial heterogeneity in lung cancer. This clonotype was counted many times. The antigen is not known. Since the library was made to target alpha chains, this beta chain is a stray read and its abundance is not meaningful. Time point here: sample taken at primary tumor resection. General study findings and limits: Counts of expanded alpha and beta TCRs within tumors tracked the tumor nonsynonymous mutation count.

TCRdb redid the calling of the 5' RACE reads with MiXCR, one entry per CDR3 protein. The sample holds about 9,400 distinct CDR3 sequences, about 6.5% seen once. The V gene lost 10 bases and the J gene lost 5 bases, with 12 bases spanning the gap. This CDR3 is built from 13 residues. This sequence originates from a male donor with early-stage non-small cell lung cancer. The J gene is TRBJ2-6, the V gene TRBV12-3 or TRBV12-4, with a possible D match to TRBD1 (6 bases). The sequencing here drew on lung tumor tissue, taken at surgery. This CDR3 reads CATDRSRANVLTF. The CDR3 DNA is TGTGCCACCGACAGGAGTAGGGCCAACGTCCTGACTTTC.